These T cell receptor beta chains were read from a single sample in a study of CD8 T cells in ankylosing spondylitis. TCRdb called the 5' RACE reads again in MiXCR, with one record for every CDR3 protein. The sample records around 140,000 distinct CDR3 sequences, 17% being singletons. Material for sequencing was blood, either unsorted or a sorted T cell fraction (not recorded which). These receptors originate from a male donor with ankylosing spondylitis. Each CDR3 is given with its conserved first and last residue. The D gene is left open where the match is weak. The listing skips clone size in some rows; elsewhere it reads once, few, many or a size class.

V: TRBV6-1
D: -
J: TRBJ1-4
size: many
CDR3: CASATNEKLFF
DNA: TGTGCCAGCGCAACTAATGAAAAACTGTTTTTT

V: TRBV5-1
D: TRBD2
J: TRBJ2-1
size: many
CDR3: CASSLEASGSSYNEQFF
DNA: TGCGCCAGCAGCTTGGAGGCTAGCGGGAGCTCCTACAATGAGCAGTTCTTC

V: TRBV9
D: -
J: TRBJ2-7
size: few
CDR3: CASSPRDILPEQYF
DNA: TGTGCCAGCAGCCCGCGGGATATCTTGCCCGAGCAGTACTTC

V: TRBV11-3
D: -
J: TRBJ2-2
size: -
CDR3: CASSSDQRPTGELFF
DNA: TGTGCCAGCAGCTCCGACCAGCGGCCCACCGGGGAGCTGTTTTTT

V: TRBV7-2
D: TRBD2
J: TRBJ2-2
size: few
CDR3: CASSLGLAGVTGELFF
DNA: TGTGCCAGCAGCTTAGGACTAGCGGGAGTCACCGGGGAGCTGTTTTTT

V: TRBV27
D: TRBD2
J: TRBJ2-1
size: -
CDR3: CASKVAGRNEQFF
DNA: TGTGCCAGCAAGGTAGCGGGAAGGAATGAGCAGTTCTTC

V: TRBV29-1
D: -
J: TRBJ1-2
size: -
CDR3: CSVEEISYRGLRGYTF
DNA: TGCAGCGTTGAAGAAATATCGTATCGAGGCCTCAGGGGCTACACCTTC

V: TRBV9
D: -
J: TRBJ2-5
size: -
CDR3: CASSVATGLGETQYF
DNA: TGTGCCAGCAGCGTAGCCACAGGGCTTGGTGAGACCCAGTACTTC

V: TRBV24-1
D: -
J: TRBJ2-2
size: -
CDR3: CATSDSSPFEKLPGELFF
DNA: TGTGCCACCAGTGACTCGTCCCCATTTGAAAAGCTACCCGGGGAGCTGTTTTTT

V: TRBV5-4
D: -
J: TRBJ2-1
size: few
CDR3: CASSGTRPYNEQFF
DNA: TGTGCCAGCAGCGGGACTCGGCCTTACAATGAGCAGTTCTTC

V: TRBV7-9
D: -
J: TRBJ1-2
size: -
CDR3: CASSLGPGDGYTF
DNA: TGTGCCAGCAGCTTAGGCCCAGGAGATGGCTACACCTTC

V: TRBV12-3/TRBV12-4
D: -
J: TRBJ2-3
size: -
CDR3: CASSTQGDTQYF
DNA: TGTGCCAGCAGTACCCAGGGAGATACGCAGTATTTT

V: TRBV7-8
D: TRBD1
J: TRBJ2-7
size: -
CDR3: CASSLEGTVAYEQYF
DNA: TGTGCCAGCAGCTTAGAAGGGACAGTGGCCTACGAGCAGTACTTC

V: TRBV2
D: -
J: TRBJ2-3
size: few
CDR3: CASSEARADTQYF
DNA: TGTGCCAGCAGTGAAGCTCGAGCAGATACGCAGTATTTT

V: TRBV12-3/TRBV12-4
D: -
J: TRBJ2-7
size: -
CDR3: CASSFSPGIVTYEQYF
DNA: TGTGCCAGCAGTTTTTCCCCAGGGATTGTAACCTACGAGCAGTACTTC

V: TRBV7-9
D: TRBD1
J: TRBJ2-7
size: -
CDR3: CASSFILGQGIYEQYF
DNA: TGTGCCAGCAGCTTTATATTGGGACAGGGGATCTACGAGCAGTACTTC

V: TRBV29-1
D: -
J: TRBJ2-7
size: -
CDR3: CSVEALDSGTSYEQYF
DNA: TGCAGCGTTGAAGCCTTGGACAGCGGGACTTCCTACGAGCAGTACTTC

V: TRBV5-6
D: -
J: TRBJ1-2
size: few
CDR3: CASSFGGTGYTF
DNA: TGTGCCAGCAGCTTCGGGGGGACCGGCTACACCTTC

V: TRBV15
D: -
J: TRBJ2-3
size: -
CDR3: CATRDRGTQYF
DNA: TGTGCCACCAGGGACCGCGGTACGCAGTATTTT

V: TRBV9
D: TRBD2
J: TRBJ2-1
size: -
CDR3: CASTLAGGMDEQFF
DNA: TGTGCCAGCACCCTAGCGGGAGGGATGGATGAGCAGTTCTTC

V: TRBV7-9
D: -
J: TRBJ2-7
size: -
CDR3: CASSLISEQYF
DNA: TGTGCCAGCAGCTTAATTTCCGAGCAGTACTTC

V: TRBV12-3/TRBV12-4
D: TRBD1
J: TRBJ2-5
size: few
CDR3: CASTLEQGVSETQYF
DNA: TGTGCCAGCACCCTCGAGCAGGGGGTGTCAGAGACCCAGTACTTC

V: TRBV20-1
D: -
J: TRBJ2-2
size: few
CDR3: CSAVYTGELFF
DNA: TGCAGTGCTGTTTACACCGGGGAGCTGTTTTTT

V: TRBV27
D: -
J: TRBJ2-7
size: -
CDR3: CASSDRYEQYF
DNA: TGTGCCAGCAGTGACCGATACGAGCAGTACTTC

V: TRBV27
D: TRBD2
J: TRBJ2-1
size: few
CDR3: CASSPLAGGPQFF
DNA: TGTGCCAGCAGTCCACTAGCGGGAGGGCCGCAGTTCTTC

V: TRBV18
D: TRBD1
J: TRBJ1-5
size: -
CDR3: CASSPRRIGTDSNQPQHF
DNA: TGTGCCAGCTCACCTCGGAGGATCGGGACAGATAGCAATCAGCCCCAGCATTTT

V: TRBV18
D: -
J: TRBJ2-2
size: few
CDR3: CASSPFAPRGELFF
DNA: TGTGCCAGCTCACCATTCGCCCCTCGCGGGGAGCTGTTTTTT

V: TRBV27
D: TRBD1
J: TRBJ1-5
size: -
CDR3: CASRLDRGLNQPQHF
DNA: TGTGCCAGCAGACTAGACAGGGGGCTGAATCAGCCCCAGCATTTT

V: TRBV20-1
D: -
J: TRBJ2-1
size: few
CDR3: CSARDWDNEQFF
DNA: TGCAGTGCTAGAGATTGGGATAATGAGCAGTTCTTC

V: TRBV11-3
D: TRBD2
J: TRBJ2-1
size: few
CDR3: CASSPRGGTDNEQFF
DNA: TGTGCCAGCAGCCCCCGGGGGGGGACGGACAATGAGCAGTTCTTC

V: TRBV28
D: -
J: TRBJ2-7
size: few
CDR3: CASTYAALTYEQYF
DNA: TGTGCCAGCACCTATGCCGCCCTCACCTACGAGCAGTACTTC

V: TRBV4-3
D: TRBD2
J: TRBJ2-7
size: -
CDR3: CASSQGLADTYEQYF
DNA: TGCGCCAGCAGCCAAGGACTAGCGGACACCTACGAGCAGTACTTC

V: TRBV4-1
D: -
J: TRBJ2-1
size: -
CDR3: CASSKDPGSPAGEQFF
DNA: TGCGCCAGCAGCAAAGACCCCGGGTCGCCAGCCGGTGAGCAGTTCTTC

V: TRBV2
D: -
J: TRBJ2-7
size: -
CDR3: CASRASISYEQYF
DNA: TGTGCCAGCAGGGCGTCCATCTCCTACGAGCAGTACTTC

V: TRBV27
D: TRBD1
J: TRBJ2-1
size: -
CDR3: CASIPTGGHNEQFF
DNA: TGTGCCAGCATTCCCACAGGGGGGCACAATGAGCAGTTCTTC

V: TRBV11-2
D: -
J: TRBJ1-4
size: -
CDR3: CASSRRMNEKLFF
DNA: TGTGCCAGCTCCCGGAGAATGAATGAAAAACTGTTTTTT

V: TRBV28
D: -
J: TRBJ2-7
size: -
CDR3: CASREGVYEQYF
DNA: TGTGCCAGCAGAGAAGGGGTCTACGAGCAGTACTTC

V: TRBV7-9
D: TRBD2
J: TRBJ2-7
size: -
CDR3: CASSDLAGGPNEQYF
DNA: TGTGCCAGCAGCGACCTAGCGGGAGGGCCAAACGAGCAGTACTTC

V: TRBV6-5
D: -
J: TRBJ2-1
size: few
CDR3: CASSYGQGPYNEQFF
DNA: TGTGCCAGCAGTTACGGGCAGGGGCCTTACAATGAGCAGTTCTTC

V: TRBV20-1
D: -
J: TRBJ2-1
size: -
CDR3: CSARGPGGYLRDEQFF
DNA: TGCAGTGCTAGAGGACCCGGGGGATACCTTAGGGATGAGCAGTTCTTC

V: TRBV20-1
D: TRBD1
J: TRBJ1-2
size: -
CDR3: CSARDPGQHNYGYTF
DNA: TGCAGTGCTAGAGACCCGGGACAGCATAACTATGGCTACACCTTC

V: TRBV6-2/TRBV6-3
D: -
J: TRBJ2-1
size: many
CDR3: CASSYVGVDEQFF
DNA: TGTGCCAGCAGTTACGTGGGAGTGGATGAGCAGTTCTTC

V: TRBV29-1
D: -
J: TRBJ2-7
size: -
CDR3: CSVAVGGGTYEQYF
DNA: TGCAGCGTTGCCGTAGGCGGCGGAACCTACGAGCAGTACTTC

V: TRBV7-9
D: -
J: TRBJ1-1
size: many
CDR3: CASTKTVMNTEAFF
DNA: TGTGCCAGCACCAAGACAGTTATGAACACTGAAGCTTTCTTT

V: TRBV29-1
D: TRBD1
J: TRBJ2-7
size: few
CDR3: CSVGLDRGTYEQYF
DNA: TGCAGCGTTGGACTGGACAGGGGAACCTACGAGCAGTACTTC

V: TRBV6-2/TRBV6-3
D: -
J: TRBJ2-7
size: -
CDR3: CASSYSIGAVRSIPNDEQYF
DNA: TGTGCCAGCAGTTACTCGATTGGGGCGGTCAGAAGTATCCCTAACGACGAGCAGTACTTC

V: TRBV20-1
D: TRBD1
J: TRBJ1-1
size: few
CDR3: CSARWDRGLFTEAFF
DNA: TGCAGTGCTAGATGGGACAGGGGGCTCTTCACTGAAGCTTTCTTT

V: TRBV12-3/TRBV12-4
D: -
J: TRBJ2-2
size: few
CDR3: CASSLRRTGELFF
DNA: TGTGCCAGCAGTTTAAGGAGGACCGGGGAGCTGTTTTTT

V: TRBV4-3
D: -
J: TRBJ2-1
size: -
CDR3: CASSPWRSSYNEQFF
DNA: TGCGCCAGCTCCCCGTGGCGGAGCTCCTACAATGAGCAGTTCTTC

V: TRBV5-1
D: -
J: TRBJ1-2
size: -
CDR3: CASSLTPGDGYTF
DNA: TGCGCCAGCAGCTTGACGCCCGGGGATGGCTACACCTTC

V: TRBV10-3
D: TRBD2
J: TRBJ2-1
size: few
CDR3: CAIGTSGYNEQFF
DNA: TGTGCCATCGGGACTAGCGGCTACAATGAGCAGTTCTTC